This entry features one T cell receptor beta chain sequence. The sample is drawn from a study of shared clonotypes between healthy human individuals. Study information: Sampling drew on donors who were a couple of women and a few men aged 18 to 49.

The CDR3 has 13 amino acids. V was shortened by 3 bases and J by 8 bases, with 11 bases between the two germline ends. Germline V gene lookup returns CDR1 SSHAT and CDR2 FNYEAQ (reference sequence). Selected positively for CCR7 and CD45RO-negative, naive CD8 cells excluded terminally differentiated effector memory CD45RA+ cells. Donors had no recently reported acute infections or vaccinations and were HIV-negative. Sequencing used immunoSEQ multiplex PCR; TCRdb keeps in-frame clones, though not all of them. Of 2 million to 2.5 million clones listed, about 93% were seen once; the top ten hold 1.7%. The J gene is TRBJ2-1, the V gene TRBV7-7; TRBD2 is a possible D gene (5 bases). The sequenced material came from naive CD8+ T cells from PBMCs. This TCR was recovered from a young man in good health. Some clones in this sample may be carry-over from other donors' samples. The CDR3 DNA reads TGTGCCAGCAGCTTGCCGGGGAGCTATGAGCAGTTCTTC. Its protein product is CASSLPGSYEQFF.